This section outlines one TCR beta chain sequence together with its context. Its antigen is still unknown. Base qualities were left out, and no much larger clone turns up one base away. This specimen belongs to a study of CD4 and CD8 cells across lung adenocarcinoma regions listed by TCRdb under 2018. For context, the study as a whole: The study examined intratumor heterogeneity of the T cell receptor repertoire by comparing tumor centers with tumor margins.

Libraries were prepared through PCR. Sequencing was performed on a HiSeq X Ten. TCRdb reprocessed the public reads (quality trimming at Q25 with fastp, clone calling with MiXCR) and kept in-frame beta chains. All rows with the same CDR3 protein become a single entry with the most common DNA and genes. The sample data list thousands of distinct CDR3 sequences, and around two thirds of these were observed just once. The ten most abundant clones make up under 30% of the sample. Patients with localized lung adenocarcinoma, a subtype of non-small cell lung cancer, were used as donors. Samples were obtained from the centers of localized lung adenocarcinomas. For TCR repertoire analysis, CD4+ T cells from tumor tissue were profiled apart from CD8+ T cells. Spanning cysteine to phenylalanine, the CDR3 consists of 15 amino acids. Just the 45-base CDR3 DNA is kept, in frame starting at base 1. Trimming removed 1 base from V and 7 bases from J; the gene matches leave 8 bases unexplained. Taken from the germline V gene, the CDR1 and CDR2 loops are SGHTA and FQGNSA.

The chain is encoded by TRBV7-2 joined to TRBJ1-1; TRBD1 lines up with 8 middle nucleotides. Sequenced material: CD4+ T cells from the center of a lung tumor. Taken with the paper, the label for cell subset or site translates to: tumor center region. This sequence originates from a female donor with lung adenocarcinoma. The CD4 and CD8 labels of this study may be unreliable. The CDR3 region has the sequence CASSLGFPGGIEAFF. Read as DNA, the sequence is TGTGCCAGCAGCTTAGGGTTTCCAGGGGGCATTGAAGCTTTCTTT.